These 7 T cell receptor beta chains came from one sample sequenced in a study of T cell repertoires in ileal Crohn's disease. Time point described: neoterminal ileum biopsy at postoperative endoscopy, about 6 months after surgery. Profiled with immunoSEQ multiplex PCR; TCRdb holds only in-frame clones, not every one. The repertoire holds about 2,200 clones, with roughly 57% as singletons. The sequenced material came from ileal tissue. The receptors come from an adult with Crohn's disease.

This clone was detected only a few times. This chain joins TRBV6-5 and TRBJ2-7; 8 nucleotides align to TRBD1. Germline CDR1 reads MNHEY; CDR2 reads SVGAGI. V dropped 5 bases and J dropped 2; count of bases not matched to a gene: 5. This CDR3 has 14 residues. CDR3 DNA: TGTGCCAGCAGTGGACAGGGTGGAACCTACGAGCAGTACTTC. Translation: CASSGQGGTYEQYF.

The chain carries TRBV7-9 and TRBJ1-2; D gene unclear. Per germline, CDR1 SEHNR and CDR2 FQNEAQ (reference sequence). The CDR3 contains 11 residues. V lost 3 bases to trimming and J lost 11 bases, with 10 bases between them. The CDR3 region has the DNA TGTGCCAGCAGCTTTCTAGATCCTTACACCTTC. This translates into CASSFLDPYTF.

The V gene is TRBV7-8, the J gene TRBJ2-3; the match to TRBD2 covers 8 bases. V was clipped by 3 bases and J by 3 bases; unmatched bases: 8. CDR3 size: 16 residues. CDR1 and CDR2 (germline): SGHVS, FQNEAQ. The CDR3 reads CASSLHLAGRTDTQYF. CDR3 DNA sequence: TGTGCCAGCAGCTTGCATTTAGCGGGAAGAACAGATACGCAGTATTTT.

The V call is TRBV5-4, the J call TRBJ1-1; 10 positions match TRBD1. Germline-derived CDR1 and CDR2 are SGHNT and YYREEE (reference sequence). The CDR3 is made up of 15 amino acids. V shed 4 bases, J shed 4 bases, and the junction held 7 bases outside the gene matches. CDR3 protein: CASSPVGQGVTEAFF. The CDR3 DNA follows: TGTGCCAGCAGCCCCGTCGGACAGGGGGTCACTGAAGCTTTCTTT.

The chain employs TRBV7-2 and TRBJ2-7, with TRBD2 as a possible D gene (7 bases). From germline, CDR1 is SGHTA and CDR2 FQGNSA. The CDR3 has 15 residues. V lost 2 bases and J 3 bases, leaving 14 bases between the germline ends. The CDR3 spells CASSLRGGPNYEQYF. DNA for the CDR3: TGTGCCAGCAGCTTAAGGGGGGGACCCAACTACGAGCAGTACTTC.

V and J are TRBV27 and TRBJ2-2; 9 positions match TRBD2. The CDR3 sequence is 16 residues long. Losses at the gene ends were 7 bases for V and 2 bases for J; bases not matched to a gene: 8. The germline CDR1 and CDR2 sequences are MNHEY and SMNVEV (reference sequence). The CDR3 DNA reads TGTGCCAGCATCTCAGTAGCGGGGGCTAACACCGGGGAGCTGTTTTTT. Its translation: CASISVAGANTGELFF.

The rearrangement joins TRBV6-5 to TRBJ1-2; 9 bases map to TRBD1. Germline V gene lookup returns CDR1 MNHEY and CDR2 SVGAGI. V was clipped by 4 bases and J by 4 bases; unmatched bases: 4. This CDR3 comprises 14 residues. The CDR3 here is CASSSTGGSYGYTF. The CDR3 DNA sequence: TGTGCCAGCAGTTCCACAGGGGGCTCCTATGGCTACACCTTC.